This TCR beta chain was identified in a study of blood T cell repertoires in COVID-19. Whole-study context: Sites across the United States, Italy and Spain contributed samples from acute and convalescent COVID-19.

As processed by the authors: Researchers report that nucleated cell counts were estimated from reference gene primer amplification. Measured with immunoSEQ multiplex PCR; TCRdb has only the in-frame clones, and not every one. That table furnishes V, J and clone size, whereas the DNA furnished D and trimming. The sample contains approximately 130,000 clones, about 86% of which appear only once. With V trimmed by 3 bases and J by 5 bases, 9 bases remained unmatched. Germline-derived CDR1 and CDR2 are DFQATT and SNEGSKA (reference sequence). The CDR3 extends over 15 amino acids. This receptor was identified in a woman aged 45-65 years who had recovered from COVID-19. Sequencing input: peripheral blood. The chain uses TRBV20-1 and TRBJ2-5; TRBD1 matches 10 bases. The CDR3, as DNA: TGCAGTGCTAGTCCCGGACAGGGGGGTCTGGAGACCCAGTACTTC. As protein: CSASPGQGGLETQYF.